The rows below give T cell receptor beta chains drawn from one sample of a study of CD8+ T cells in alopecia areata. The method was immunoSEQ multiplex PCR; TCRdb's version includes in-frame clones alone and lacks a portion of them. The repertoire holds under 350,000 clones, with roughly 64% as singletons. Material: CD4+ T cells sorted from blood, obtained at week 24, from a patient treated with tofacitinib. These receptors were collected from a human donor with alopecia areata. Each CDR3 is given with its conserved first and last residue. D genes are given only for firm matches. Only some rows state a clone size, as once, few, many or a class for expanded clones.

CDR3: CSVQISGANVLTF
DNA: TGCAGCGTTCAGATCTCTGGGGCCAACGTCCTGACTTTC
V: TRBV29-1
J: TRBJ2-6
size: few
D: -

CDR3: CAGGGWGYRELFF
DNA: TGTGCCGGAGGTGGCTGGGGGTACAGGGAGCTGTTTTTT
V: TRBV2
J: TRBJ2-2
size: once
D: -

CDR3: CASTRGLASTDTQYF
DNA: TGCGCCAGCACCCGGGGACTAGCTAGCACAGATACGCAGTATTTT
V: TRBV4-1
J: TRBJ2-3
size: few
D: TRBD2

CDR3: CAWSVHVSNSPLHF
DNA: TGTGCCTGGAGTGTACACGTCAGTAATTCACCCCTCCACTTT
V: TRBV30
J: TRBJ1-6
size: -
D: -

CDR3: CASSQDLAGQGGLDYGYTF
DNA: TGCGCCAGCAGCCAAGATCTGGCTGGACAGGGTGGTCTGGACTATGGCTACACCTTC
V: TRBV4-3
J: TRBJ1-2
size: -
D: TRBD1

CDR3: CASSFRDRSESSYNEQFF
DNA: TGTGCCAGCAGCTTCCGGGACAGGTCAGAGAGCTCCTACAATGAGCAGTTCTTC
V: TRBV7-9
J: TRBJ2-1
size: -
D: TRBD1

CDR3: CAWSVGGLAGYYSGANVLTF
DNA: TGTGCCTGGAGTGTAGGAGGTCTAGCGGGTTATTACTCTGGGGCCAACGTCCTGACTTTC
V: TRBV30
J: TRBJ2-6
size: few
D: TRBD2

CDR3: CASSSGTRFPYEQFF
DNA: TGTGCCAGCAGCTCCGGGACTAGGTTTCCATACGAGCAGTTCTTC
V: TRBV7-2
J: TRBJ2-1
size: -
D: TRBD2

CDR3: CAWTGPDDNEQFF
DNA: TGTGCCTGGACCGGCCCAGACGACAATGAGCAGTTCTTC
V: TRBV30
J: TRBJ2-1
size: -
D: -

CDR3: CASSPDVKHEQFF
DNA: TGTGCCAGCAGTCCGGATGTTAAGCATGAGCAGTTCTTC
V: TRBV2
J: TRBJ2-1
size: -
D: -

CDR3: CASSFMGALTGANVLTF
DNA: TGTGCCAGCAGTTTCATGGGGGCGCTTACTGGGGCCAACGTCCTGACTTTC
V: TRBV27
J: TRBJ2-6
size: -
D: -

CDR3: CASRSTGTGENTEAFF
DNA: TGCGCCAGCAGAAGTACCGGGACAGGGGAGAACACTGAAGCTTTCTTT
V: TRBV5-1
J: TRBJ1-1
size: -
D: TRBD1

CDR3: CAISGTGLTDTQYF
DNA: TGTGCCATCAGCGGGACAGGGCTTACAGATACGCAGTATTTT
V: TRBV10-3
J: TRBJ2-3
size: -
D: TRBD1

CDR3: CSAETGVGTEAFF
DNA: TGCAGCGCTGAGACAGGGGTGGGCACTGAAGCTTTCTTT
V: TRBV29-1
J: TRBJ1-1
size: -
D: TRBD1

CDR3: CASSQDPTRADTQYF
DNA: TGCGCCAGCAGCCAAGATCCCACCCGCGCAGATACGCAGTATTTT
V: TRBV4-3
J: TRBJ2-3
size: few
D: -